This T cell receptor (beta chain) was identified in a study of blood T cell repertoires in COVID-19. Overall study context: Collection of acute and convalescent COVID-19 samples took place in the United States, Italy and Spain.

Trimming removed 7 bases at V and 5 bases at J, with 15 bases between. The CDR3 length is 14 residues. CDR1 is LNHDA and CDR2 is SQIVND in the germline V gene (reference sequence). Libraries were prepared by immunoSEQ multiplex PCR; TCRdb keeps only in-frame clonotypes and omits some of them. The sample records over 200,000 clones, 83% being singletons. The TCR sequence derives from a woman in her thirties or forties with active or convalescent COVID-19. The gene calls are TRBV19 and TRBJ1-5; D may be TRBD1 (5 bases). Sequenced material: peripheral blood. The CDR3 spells CASKSQGDDQPQHF. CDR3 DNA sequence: TGTGCCAGTAAAAGCCAGGGTGACGATCAGCCCCAGCATTTT.